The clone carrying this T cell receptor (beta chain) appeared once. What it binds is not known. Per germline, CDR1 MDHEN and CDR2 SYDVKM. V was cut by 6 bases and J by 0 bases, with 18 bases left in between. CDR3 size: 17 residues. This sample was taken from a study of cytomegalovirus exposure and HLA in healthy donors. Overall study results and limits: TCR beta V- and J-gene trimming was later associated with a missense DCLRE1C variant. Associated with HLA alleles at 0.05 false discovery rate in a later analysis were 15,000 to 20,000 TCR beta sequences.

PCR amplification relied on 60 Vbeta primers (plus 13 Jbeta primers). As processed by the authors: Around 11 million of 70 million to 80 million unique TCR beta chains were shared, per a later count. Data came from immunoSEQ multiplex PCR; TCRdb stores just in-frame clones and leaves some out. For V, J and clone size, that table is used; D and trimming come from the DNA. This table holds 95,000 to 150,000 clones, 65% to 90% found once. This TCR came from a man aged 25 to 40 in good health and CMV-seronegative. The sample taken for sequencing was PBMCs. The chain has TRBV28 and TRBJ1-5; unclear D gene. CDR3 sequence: CASRIVGEGYSNQPQHF. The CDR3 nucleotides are TGTGCCAGCAGGATAGTAGGTGAGGGCTATAGCAATCAGCCCCAGCATTTT.